This TCR beta chain is drawn from a study of technical replicates of blood from a handful of donors. Germline-derived CDR1 and CDR2 are SGHTA and FQGTGA. The CDR3 has 14 residues. V lost 5 bases to trimming and J lost 3 bases; unmatched junction nucleotides: 4. Produced via immunoSEQ multiplex PCR; TCRdb's table is partial and in-frame only. The sample lists approximately 73,000 clones; 96% were seen once. The J gene is TRBJ2-7, the V gene TRBV7-3; 10 bases are shared with TRBD2. Sequencing was carried out using T cells isolated from PBMCs. The origin of this receptor is a human donor in good health. The chain's CDR3 is CASSVLAGNYEQYF. In DNA form, the CDR3 reads TGTGCCAGCAGCGTACTAGCGGGAAACTACGAGCAGTACTTC.